This T cell receptor beta chain comes out of a study of T-cell reconstitution after alpha-beta-depleted transplantation in children. For this clonotype: Antigen: not known.

Overall study results and limits: Among T cells one year after transplant, newly produced cells accounted for most counts and diversity. Several hundred graft clones that had expanded were reportedly the source of alpha-beta T cells about two months after transplant. Some patients' high day-60 TCRbeta diversity was attributed to recipient cells surviving conditioning.

This CDR3 has 14 amino acids. V was clipped by 6 bases and J by 5 bases, with 17 bases between them. A TCRbeta library incorporating unique molecular identifiers was prepared. MiXCR, applied by TCRdb to the PCR reads, yields one record per CDR3 protein. The sample carries 540,000 or so distinct CDR3 sequences, 23% recorded once. The sample was PBMCs, mostly from graft donor cells, taken 360 days after TCRalphabeta/CD19-depleted stem cell transplant. The rearrangement uses TRBV12-3 or TRBV12-4 and TRBJ2-7, with a weak D call TRBD2 (6 bases). This TCR was sampled from a boy in the first two years of life who had a stem cell transplant for acute myeloid leukemia, so the T cells may come from the graft donor. The CDR3, as DNA: TGTGCCAGCAGCCCATCGGTGGAGGGCGACGAGCAGTACTTC. Translated: CASSPSVEGDEQYF.